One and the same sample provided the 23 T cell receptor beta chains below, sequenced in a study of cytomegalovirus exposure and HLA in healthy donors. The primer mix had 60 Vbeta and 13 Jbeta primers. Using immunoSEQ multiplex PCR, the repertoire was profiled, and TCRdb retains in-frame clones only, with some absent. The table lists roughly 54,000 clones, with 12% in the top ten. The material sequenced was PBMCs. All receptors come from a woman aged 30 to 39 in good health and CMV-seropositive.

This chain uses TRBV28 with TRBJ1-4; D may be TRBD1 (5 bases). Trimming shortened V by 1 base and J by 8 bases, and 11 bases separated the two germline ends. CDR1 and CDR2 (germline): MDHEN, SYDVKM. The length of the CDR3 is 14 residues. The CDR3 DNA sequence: TGTGCCAGCAGTTTATCAGGGAACCGCGAAAAACTGTTTTTT. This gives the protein CASSLSGNREKLFF.

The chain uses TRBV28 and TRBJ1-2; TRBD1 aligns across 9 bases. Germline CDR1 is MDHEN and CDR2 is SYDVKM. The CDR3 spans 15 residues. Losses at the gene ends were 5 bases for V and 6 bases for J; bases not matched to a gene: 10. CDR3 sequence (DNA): TGTGCCAGCAGTACTCTGGGACAGGGTACCCATGGCTACACCTTC. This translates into CASSTLGQGTHGYTF.

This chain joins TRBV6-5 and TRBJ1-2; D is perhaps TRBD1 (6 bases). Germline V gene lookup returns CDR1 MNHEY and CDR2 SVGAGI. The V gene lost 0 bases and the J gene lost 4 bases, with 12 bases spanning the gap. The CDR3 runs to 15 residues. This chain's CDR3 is CASSYSTRGGYGYTF. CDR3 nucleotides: TGTGCCAGCAGTTACTCGACGCGAGGGGGCTATGGCTACACCTTC.

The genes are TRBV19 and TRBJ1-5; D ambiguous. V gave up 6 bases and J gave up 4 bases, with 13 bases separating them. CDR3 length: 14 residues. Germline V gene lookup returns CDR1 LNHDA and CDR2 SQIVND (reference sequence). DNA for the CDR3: TGTGCCAGTAGCTACCGGGAGATGAATCAGCCCCAGCATTTT. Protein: CASSYREMNQPQHF.

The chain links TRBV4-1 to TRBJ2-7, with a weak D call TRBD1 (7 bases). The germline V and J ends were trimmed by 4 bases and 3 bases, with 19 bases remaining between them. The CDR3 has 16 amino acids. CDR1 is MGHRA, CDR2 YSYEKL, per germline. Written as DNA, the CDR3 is TGCGCCAGCAGCCCTCAGGAGGGGGCTAGCGACTACGAGCAGTACTTC. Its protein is CASSPQEGASDYEQYF.

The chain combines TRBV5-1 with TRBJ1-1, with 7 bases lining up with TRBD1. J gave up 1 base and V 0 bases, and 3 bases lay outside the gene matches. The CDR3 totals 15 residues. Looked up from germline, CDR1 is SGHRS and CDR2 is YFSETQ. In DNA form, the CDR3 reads TGCGCCAGCAGCTTGGTGGGACAGACGAACACTGAAGCTTTCTTT. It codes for CASSLVGQTNTEAFF.

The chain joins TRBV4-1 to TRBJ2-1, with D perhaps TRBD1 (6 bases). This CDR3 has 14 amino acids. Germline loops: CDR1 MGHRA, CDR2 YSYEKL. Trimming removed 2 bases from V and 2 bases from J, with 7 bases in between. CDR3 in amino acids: CASSQQGPYNEQFF. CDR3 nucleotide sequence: TGCGCCAGCAGCCAACAGGGGCCCTACAATGAGCAGTTCTTC.

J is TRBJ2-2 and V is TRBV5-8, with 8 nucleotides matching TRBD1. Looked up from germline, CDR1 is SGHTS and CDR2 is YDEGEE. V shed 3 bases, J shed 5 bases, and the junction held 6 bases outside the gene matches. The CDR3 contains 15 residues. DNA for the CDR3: TGTGCCAGCAGCTCTGGACAGGGTGGGACCGGGGAGCTGTTTTTT. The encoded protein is CASSSGQGGTGELFF.

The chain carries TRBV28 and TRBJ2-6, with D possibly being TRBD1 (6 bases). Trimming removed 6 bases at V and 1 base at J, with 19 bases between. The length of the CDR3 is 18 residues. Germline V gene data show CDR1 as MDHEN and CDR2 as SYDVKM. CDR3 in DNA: TGTGCCAGCAGGAGACAGGCGGGCCTATATTCTGGGGCCAACGTCCTGACTTTC. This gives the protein CASRRQAGLYSGANVLTF.

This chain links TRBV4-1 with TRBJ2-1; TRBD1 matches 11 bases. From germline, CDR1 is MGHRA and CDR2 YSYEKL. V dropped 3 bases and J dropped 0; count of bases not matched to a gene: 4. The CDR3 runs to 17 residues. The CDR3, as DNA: TGCGCCAGCAGCCACCTCGGGACAGGGGGCTCCTACAATGAGCAGTTCTTC. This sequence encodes CASSHLGTGGSYNEQFF.

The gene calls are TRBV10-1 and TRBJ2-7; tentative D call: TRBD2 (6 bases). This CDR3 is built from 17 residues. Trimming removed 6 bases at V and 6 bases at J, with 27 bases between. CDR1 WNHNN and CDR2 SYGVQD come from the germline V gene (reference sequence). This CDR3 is CASSPGLRNFGTSEQYF. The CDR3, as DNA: TGCGCCAGCAGCCCGGGACTGAGAAATTTTGGGACTTCCGAGCAGTACTTC.

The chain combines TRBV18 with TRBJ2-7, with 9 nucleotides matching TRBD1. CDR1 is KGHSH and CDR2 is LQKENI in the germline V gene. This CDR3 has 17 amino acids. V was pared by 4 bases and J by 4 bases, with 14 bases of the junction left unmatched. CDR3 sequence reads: CASSLLPPGTGIYEQYF. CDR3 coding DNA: TGTGCCAGCTCACTCTTACCTCCGGGGACAGGGATATACGAGCAGTACTTC.

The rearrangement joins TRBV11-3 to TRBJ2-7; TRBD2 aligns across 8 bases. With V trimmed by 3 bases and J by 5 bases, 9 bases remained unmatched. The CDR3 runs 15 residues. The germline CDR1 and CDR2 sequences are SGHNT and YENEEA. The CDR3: CASSFREGFAHEQYF. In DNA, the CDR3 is TGTGCCAGCAGCTTCCGGGAGGGATTTGCCCACGAGCAGTACTTC.

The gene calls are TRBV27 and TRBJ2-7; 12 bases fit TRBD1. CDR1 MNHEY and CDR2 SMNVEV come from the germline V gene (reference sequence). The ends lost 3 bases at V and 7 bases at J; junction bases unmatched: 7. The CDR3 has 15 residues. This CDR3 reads CASSFPGQGAREQYF. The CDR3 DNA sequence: TGTGCCAGCAGTTTTCCGGGACAGGGGGCTAGAGAGCAGTACTTC.

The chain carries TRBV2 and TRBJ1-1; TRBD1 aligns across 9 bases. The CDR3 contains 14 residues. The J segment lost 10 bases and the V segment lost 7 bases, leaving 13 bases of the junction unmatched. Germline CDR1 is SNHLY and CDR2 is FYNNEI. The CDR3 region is CASNRGQGGLVAFF. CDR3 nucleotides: TGTGCCAGCAACCGGGGACAGGGTGGGTTAGTAGCTTTCTTT.

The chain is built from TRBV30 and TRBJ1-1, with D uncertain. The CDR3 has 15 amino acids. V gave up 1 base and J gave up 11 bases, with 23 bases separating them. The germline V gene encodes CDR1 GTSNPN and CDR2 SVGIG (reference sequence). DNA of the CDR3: TGTGCCTGGAGTGATAACCGCCCCAATTCCGGTCTTGCTTTCTTT. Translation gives CAWSDNRPNSGLAFF.

CDR3 sequence (DNA): TGTGCCAGTTCCGGGTCCACGGGGGGGACAGGGGTCTATGGCTACACCTTC. It codes for CASSGSTGGTGVYGYTF. V usage is TRBV28 and J usage is TRBJ1-2; 10 nucleotides line up with TRBD1. V gave up 9 bases and J gave up 4 bases; unmatched junction bases: 17. CDR1 and CDR2 from the germline V gene are MDHEN and SYDVKM. The CDR3 sequence is 17 residues long.

The DNA of the CDR3 is TGTGCCAGCAGCCGAGACAGTTCCTACGAGCAGTACTTC. The encoded protein is CASSRDSSYEQYF. V is TRBV4-2 and J is TRBJ2-7; a possible D gene is TRBD1 (5 bases). The ends were cut back, 4 bases at V and 1 base at J, with 8 bases in the middle. CDR1 and CDR2 from the germline V gene are LGHNA and YNFKEQ. The CDR3 loop spans 13 amino acids.

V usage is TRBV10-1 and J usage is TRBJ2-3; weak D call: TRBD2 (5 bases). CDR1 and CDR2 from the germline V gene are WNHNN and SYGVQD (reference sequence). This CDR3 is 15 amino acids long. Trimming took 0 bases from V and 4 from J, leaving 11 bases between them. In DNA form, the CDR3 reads TGCGCCAGCAGTGAGTCTCCGGGGTCCGCAGATACGCAGTATTTT. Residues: CASSESPGSADTQYF.

The DNA of the CDR3 is TGTGCCAGCAGTTACGGGGGGTTGCATTTT. The encoded protein is CASSYGGLHF. This chain uses TRBV6-7 with TRBJ1-5; a weak D match, TRBD1 (5 bases). TRBV6-7 is designated an ORF whose function remains uncertain. This CDR3 has 10 residues. Trimming took 2 bases from V and 15 from J, leaving 8 bases between them.

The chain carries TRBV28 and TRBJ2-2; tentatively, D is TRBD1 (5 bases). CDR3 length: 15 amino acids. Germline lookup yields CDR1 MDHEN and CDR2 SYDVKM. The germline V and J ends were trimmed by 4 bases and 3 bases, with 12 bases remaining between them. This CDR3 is CASSSHRFYTGELFF. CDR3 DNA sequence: TGTGCCAGCAGTTCTCACAGGTTCTACACCGGGGAGCTGTTTTTT.

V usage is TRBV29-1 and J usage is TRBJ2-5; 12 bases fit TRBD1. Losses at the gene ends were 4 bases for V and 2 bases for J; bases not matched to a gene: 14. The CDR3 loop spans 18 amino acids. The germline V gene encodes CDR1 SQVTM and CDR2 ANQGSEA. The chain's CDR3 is CSVGNPGQGARRQETQYF. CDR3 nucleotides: TGCAGCGTTGGTAATCCGGGACAGGGGGCGAGACGTCAAGAGACCCAGTACTTC. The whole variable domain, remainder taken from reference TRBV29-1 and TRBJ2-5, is SAVISQKPSRDICQRGTSLTIQCQVDSQVTMMFWYRQQPGQSLTLIATANQGSEATYESGFVIDKFPISRPNLTFSTLTVSNMSPEDSSIYLCSVGNPGQGARRQETQYFGPGTRLLVL.

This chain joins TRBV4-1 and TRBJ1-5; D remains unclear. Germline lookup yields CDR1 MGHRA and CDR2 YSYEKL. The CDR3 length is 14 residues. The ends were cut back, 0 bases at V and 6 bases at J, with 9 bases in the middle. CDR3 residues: CASSQERVVQPQHF. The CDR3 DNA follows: TGCGCCAGCAGCCAAGAGAGGGTTGTTCAGCCCCAGCATTTT.